Listed below are T cell receptor beta chains from one sample, sequenced in a study of cytomegalovirus exposure and HLA in healthy donors. The protocol was immunoSEQ multiplex PCR, while the TCRdb copy is restricted to in-frame clones and leaves out a portion. The data hold roughly 150,000 clones, with 75% observed a single time. The sample consisted of PBMCs. These receptors were taken from a man younger than 35 in good health and CMV-seropositive. Both conserved end residues are part of each CDR3. D genes are given only for firm matches. Part of the rows lack a size; the others show once, few, many or a class for expanded clones.

d_call j_call v_call clone_size cdr3_nt cdr3_aa
- TRBJ1-5 TRBV29-1 - TGCAGCGCCTCACAGGGTAAGACTCAGCCCCAGCATTTT CSASQGKTQPQHF
- TRBJ2-2 TRBV27 - TGTGCCAGCAGTTTAGGACTCCCGAGAGGCACCGGGGAGCTGTTTTTT CASSLGLPRGTGELFF
- TRBJ1-1 TRBV7-8 - TGTGCCAGCAGCCCCGGGACACATCGCGAAGCTTTCTTT CASSPGTHREAFF
- TRBJ2-1 TRBV6-1 once TGTGCCAGCAACCACGATAGGGGGAGGGGCAATGAGCAGTTCTTC CASNHDRGRGNEQFF
- TRBJ2-1 TRBV5-6 - TGTGCCAGCAGCTTCTTTGAGGCAGTCGAGCAGTTCTTC CASSFFEAVEQFF
- TRBJ2-7 TRBV5-4 - TGTGCCAGCAGCCCGGGACAAGCGTTCGAGCAGTACTTC CASSPGQAFEQYF
- TRBJ2-3 TRBV18 - TGTGCCAGCTCACCCTTTGACAGTCGGACAGATACGCAGTATTTT CASSPFDSRTDTQYF
- TRBJ2-7 TRBV28 - TGTGCCAGCAGTGGCAGAGGATACGAGCAGTACTTC CASSGRGYEQYF
TRBD1 TRBJ2-3 TRBV29-1 few TGCAGCGTTGAAGCCGGGACAGGGGCAGATACGCAGTATTTT CSVEAGTGADTQYF
- TRBJ1-5 TRBV19 - TGTGCCAGTAGCTCCGGGACACCAAATCAGCCCCAGCATTTT CASSSGTPNQPQHF
TRBD2 TRBJ2-7 TRBV30 once TGTGCCTGGACTCCTCTAGCGGGAGTGGGCGAGCAGTACTTC CAWTPLAGVGEQYF
TRBD1 TRBJ1-2 TRBV2 - TGTGCCAGCAGTAAGGACAGGGGGGACTATGGCTACACCTTC CASSKDRGDYGYTF
- TRBJ2-5 TRBV5-8 few TGTGCCAGCAGCTTGGGGCAGCAAGAGACCCAGTACTTC CASSLGQQETQYF
- TRBJ1-5 TRBV4-1 - TGCGCCAGCAGCCAAGTCGGTCAGCCCCAGCATTTT CASSQVGQPQHF
TRBD2 TRBJ2-3 TRBV6-1 - TGTGCCAGCAGTGAACTAGCGGGAGGGCCTGGCGTGGAGCAGTATTTT CASSELAGGPGVEQYF
TRBD1 TRBJ2-4 TRBV30 - TGTGCCTGGAGTTACAGGGGGGTAGCCAAAAACATTCAGTACTTC CAWSYRGVAKNIQYF
- TRBJ2-3 TRBV15 - TGTGCCACCAGCGGGAGACTAGGGGGCACAGATACGCAGTATTTT CATSGRLGGTDTQYF
- TRBJ1-1 TRBV7-3 - TGTGCCAGCAGCCTAGGACAGACCACTGAAGCTTTCTTT CASSLGQTTEAFF
TRBD1 TRBJ1-4 TRBV6-6 few TGTGCCAGCACCTACCAGGGGGCAAGTAATGAAAAACTGTTTTTT CASTYQGASNEKLFF
- TRBJ2-1 TRBV4-1 - TGCGCCAGCAGCCAACCAACACGGGACAATGAGCAGTTCTTC CASSQPTRDNEQFF
- TRBJ1-1 TRBV10-2 - TGCGCCAGCAGTGAAAGGGGAGGAACTGAAGCTTTCTTT CASSERGGTEAFF
- TRBJ2-7 TRBV9 - TGTGCCAGCAATTTCGAGGGCGGGACCTACGAGCAGTACTTC CASNFEGGTYEQYF
- TRBJ2-7 TRBV6-1 - TGTGCCAGCAGAGGGTTTGAGGGATCCTACGAGCAGTACTTC CASRGFEGSYEQYF
- TRBJ1-5 TRBV2 once TGTGCCAGCAGCGGGGACTCCAATCAGCCCCAGCATTTT CASSGDSNQPQHF
TRBD2 TRBJ2-1 TRBV5-6 - TGTGCCAGCAGCCCGGGACTAGCGGGGGGCTTCTCCTACAATGAGCAGTTCTTC CASSPGLAGGFSYNEQFF
TRBD2 TRBJ2-1 TRBV2 - TGTGCCAGCAGTGTCGGGACTAGCGGGATGAATGAGCAGTTCTTC CASSVGTSGMNEQFF
TRBD1 TRBJ2-7 TRBV30 - TGTGCCTGTCACCTCCCGGACAGGGGTTACGAGCAGTACTTC CACHLPDRGYEQYF
- TRBJ2-7 TRBV21-1 - TGTGCCAACAGCAAGACAGGGGCCTCGGGAGAGCAGTACTTC CANSKTGASGEQYF
- TRBJ2-1 TRBV2 - TGTGCCAGCAGCCTTGGAGTCAATGAGCAGTTCTTC CASSLGVNEQFF
- TRBJ2-5 TRBV6-5 - TGTGCCAGCAGCCCACCGGTGGGGGACTCCAGTACCCAGTACTTC CASSPPVGDSSTQYF
- TRBJ1-3 TRBV7-9 - TGTGCCAGCAGCCCACAGGGAGCCTCTGGAAACACCATATATTTT CASSPQGASGNTIYF
- TRBJ2-1 TRBV6-5 - TGTGCCAGCAGTTTCAACTCCGGCGGCTACAATGAGCAGTTCTTC CASSFNSGGYNEQFF
- TRBJ1-6 TRBV27 - TGTGCCAGCAGAATCAAACAGGGATCCTATAATTCACCCCTCCACTTT CASRIKQGSYNSPLHF
- TRBJ1-2 TRBV2 few TGTGCCAGCAGTGGAACGGCAGGGGACGGGTTCTATGGCTACACCTTC CASSGTAGDGFYGYTF
TRBD1 TRBJ2-4 TRBV6-5 - TGTGCCAGCAGTTACGACAGGGCAAAAAACATTCAGTACTTC CASSYDRAKNIQYF
- TRBJ2-7 TRBV5-4 - TGTGCCAGCAGACGCACCGGGGAACTCTCCTACGAGCAGTACTTC CASRRTGELSYEQYF
TRBD2 TRBJ2-1 TRBV5-1 - TGCGCCAGCAGCCCGGGACTAGCGGGAGGTTGGGATGAGCAGTTCTTC CASSPGLAGGWDEQFF
- TRBJ2-5 TRBV5-1 few TGCGCCAGCAGCTTAGGAGGGTACGAGACCCAGTACTTC CASSLGGYETQYF
TRBD2 TRBJ2-3 TRBV15 - TGTGCCACCAGCACGGGACTAGCGGGAGTTTGGGACACAGATACGCAGTATTTT CATSTGLAGVWDTDTQYF
- TRBJ2-7 TRBV30 - TGTGCCTGGAGTACCGGGAATACCTACGAGCAGTACTTC CAWSTGNTYEQYF